This TCR beta chain derives from a study of blood T cells in healthy people across ages. As regards this clonotype: The antigen is unknown.

The use of a sample-barcoded 5' primer and a J-beta primer mix characterized a second PCR of about 7 to 12 cycles. From the 5' RACE reads, TCRdb called clonotypes with MiXCR, one entry per CDR3 protein. The profile shows over 1.5 million distinct CDR3 sequences, roughly 49% of them singletons. The study's findings and limits: One million T cells yielded diversity estimates that were considered underestimates. Per million T cells, TCR beta diversity dropped roughly linearly as age increased.

Germline lookup yields CDR1 MDHEN and CDR2 SYDVKM. This CDR3 contains 17 residues. The V and J ends lost 2 bases and 1 base respectively, with 15 bases between them. This sequence originates from a woman in her thirties or forties in good health. V and J are TRBV28 and TRBJ1-5; D is unclear. Specimen: blood. CDR3 sequence: CASSLIQTKRSNQPQHF. The DNA of the CDR3 is TGTGCCAGCAGTTTAATCCAGACGAAACGGAGCAATCAGCCCCAGCATTTT.